The 8 T cell receptor beta chains presented below share a single source sample, sequenced in a study of cytomegalovirus exposure and HLA in healthy donors. The PCR had 60 Vbeta and 13 Jbeta primers. Assay used: immunoSEQ multiplex PCR; TCRdb lists only in-frame clones, some missing. The sample shows 95,000 to 150,000 clones, more than 70% of them seen only once. Source material: PBMCs. The receptors come from a man aged 45-65 years in good health and CMV-seronegative.

The genes are TRBV18 and TRBJ2-7; TRBD2 is a possible D gene (5 bases). The CDR3 spans 15 residues. Deletions cut 3 bases from V and 6 bases from J, with 18 bases between. The V gene's germline CDR1 is KGHSH and CDR2 LQKENI. CDR3 coding DNA: TGTGCCAGCTCACCTCACGCGGGTCTTGGCTCCGAGCAGTACTTC. Translation: CASSPHAGLGSEQYF.

In its sample, this clone was seen a few times. The chain couples TRBV5-6 to TRBJ1-2; 7 bases are a match to TRBD1. Germline CDR1 reads SGHDT; CDR2 reads YYEEEE. The CDR3 contains 14 residues. With 6 bases clipped from V and 0 bases from J, the junction kept 5 bases outside the gene matches. The chain's CDR3 is CASILQGPNYGYTF. As DNA, the CDR3 is TGTGCCAGCATTTTACAGGGGCCTAACTATGGCTACACCTTC.

The CDR3 DNA sequence: TGTGCCAGCACCCAACTAGCGGGGGGGGCAGATACGCAGTATTTT. It translates to CASTQLAGGADTQYF. The rearrangement links TRBV7-9 to TRBJ2-3, with 13 bases identical to TRBD2. CDR1 and CDR2 (germline): SEHNR, FQNEAQ (reference sequence). J lost 4 bases, V lost 7 bases, and 5 bases had no gene match. This CDR3 contains 15 residues.

The chain has TRBV7-2 and TRBJ2-3, with D hard to call. The CDR3 consists of 14 residues. Germline loops: CDR1 SGHTA, CDR2 FQGNSA. V was pared by 3 bases and J by 0 bases, with 7 bases between. As DNA, the CDR3 is TGTGCCAGCAGCTTTATGCGTAGCACAGATACGCAGTATTTT. Residues: CASSFMRSTDTQYF.

In this sample, this clone turned up once. The CDR3, as DNA: TGTGCCAGCAGGCTAAGGACTAGCGGGATCTACGAGCAGTACTTC. It yields the protein CASRLRTSGIYEQYF. V is TRBV6-5 and J is TRBJ2-7; 12 bases agree with TRBD2. V shed 6 bases, J shed 3 bases, and the junction held 6 bases outside the gene matches. This CDR3 is built from 15 residues. Germline V lookup: CDR1 MNHEY, CDR2 SVGAGI.

The J gene is TRBJ2-5, the V gene TRBV18; TRBD2 matches at 9 bases. Losses at the gene ends were 3 bases for V and 5 bases for J; bases not matched to a gene: 7. CDR3 length: 15 residues. The germline V gene has CDR1 KGHSH and CDR2 LQKENI. The CDR3 bases are TGTGCCAGCTCACCGGGACTAGCAAAGGGGGAGACCCAGTACTTC. It is translated as CASSPGLAKGETQYF.

The J gene is TRBJ1-5, the V gene TRBV19; 8 bases are a match to TRBD1. J gave up 0 bases and V 5 bases, and 9 bases lay outside the gene matches. The germline V gene has CDR1 LNHDA and CDR2 SQIVND (reference sequence). This CDR3 is built from 17 residues. This CDR3 reads CASSRGQGSYSNQPQHF. The CDR3 coding sequence is TGTGCCAGTAGTCGAGGACAGGGATCTTATAGCAATCAGCCCCAGCATTTT.

V gene TRBV28 combines with J gene TRBJ2-7; D gene unclear. The CDR3 length is 12 residues. From germline, CDR1 is MDHEN and CDR2 SYDVKM. Between the trimmed V and J ends, which lost 5 bases and 6 bases, there was a span of 11 bases. For the CDR3, the DNA is TGTGCCAGCAGTCTGAACTTTGGCGAGCAGTACTTC. Its protein product is CASSLNFGEQYF.